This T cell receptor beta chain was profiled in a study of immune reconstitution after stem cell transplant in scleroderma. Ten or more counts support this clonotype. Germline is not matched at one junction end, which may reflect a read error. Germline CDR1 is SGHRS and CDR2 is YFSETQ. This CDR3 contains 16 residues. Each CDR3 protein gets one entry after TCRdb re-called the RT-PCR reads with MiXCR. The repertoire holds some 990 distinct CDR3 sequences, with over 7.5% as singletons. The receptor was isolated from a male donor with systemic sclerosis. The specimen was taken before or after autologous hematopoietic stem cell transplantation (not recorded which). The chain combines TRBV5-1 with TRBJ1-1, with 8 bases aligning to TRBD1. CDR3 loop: CASSSSWTGLNAEAFF. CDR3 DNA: TGCGCCAGCAGCTCCTCGTGGACAGGGCTGAACGCTGAAGCTTTCTTT.